Included here is one T cell receptor (beta chain) sequence, with context. Its antigen is currently not known. No base-level quality is on record; no much larger clone is a single base apart. Each clonotype received, on average, roughly 9.6x coverage in deep resolution sequencing performed on a MiSeq, where the target depth lay between 1 in 1 million and 1 in 200,000 T cells. TCR beta libraries were generated with the immunoSEQ hsTCRB Kit. On the authors' methods: ImmunoSEQ Data Assistant and ImmunoSEQ Analyzer were used for data analysis, and V, D and J genes were assigned according to IMGT definitions. Clonality, which ranges from 0 to 1, was calculated by subtracting the normalized Shannon entropy of productive rearrangement frequencies from one. Only overrepresented clonotypes making up at least 0.05% of the repertoire of each patient were included in the public clonotype analysis. Repertoires from some 14 age-matched healthy donors in immuneACCESS were used as clonality controls. Drawn from immuneACCESS, this table holds only the in-frame rearrangements with V and J called that TCRdb kept. Clones are partly lost; checked studies trace under half to an unresolved V gene and leave the rest unexplained. That table furnishes V, J and clone size, whereas the DNA furnished D and trimming. A total of 150,000 or so clones appear in this sample, more than 75% of them only once. The top ten clones comprise about 7.4% of the sample.

The sample belongs to a study of cytotoxic CD8 clonotypes in ibrutinib-treated CLL (dated by TCRdb to the early 2020s). For context, the study as a whole: The cohort had ten to twelve relapsed/refractory and under 16 treatment-naive patients; approximately 17 were IGHV unmutated. Longitudinal samples were obtainable from about 30% of the roughly 90 participants in the trial. Samples averaged approximately 240,000 productive templates and 90,000 to 95,000 productive rearrangements. Responses were partial in 24 patients and complete in 2; after median 68 months follow-up, roughly 15 stayed in remission and roughly twelve progressed. Response samples were obtained after a median of around eleven months of treatment, with a range of about 6 to 40 months. Cryopreserved peripheral blood mononuclear cells were collected before treatment, at response, and at either disease progression or sustained remission. Every remission and progressive disease sample was obtained while ibrutinib was still being received by the patients.

Here is what the overall study found, with its caveats: Public clonotypes were rare and either shrank or stayed stable during treatment, and the rise in clonality at ibrutinib response reflected expansion of private clonotypes. At baseline, clonality was higher than in age-matched healthy donors and showed a strong correlation with circulating CD8+ T-cell counts. Clonality increased at ibrutinib response, stayed stable in sustained remission, and fell back toward baseline at progression. Sustained-remission and progressing patients did not have matched sampling times, and lymph node repertoires were not examined.

Counted from cysteine to phenylalanine, this CDR3 has 15 amino acids. The sequence is cut down to CDR3 DNA, 45 bases in frame from base 1. V and J lose 7 bases and 0 bases, and a span of 13 bases separates them. CDR1 and CDR2, per the germline V gene, are SNHLY and FYNNEI. For TCR beta library preparation, roughly 2 micrograms of genomic DNA were extracted from the cryopreserved PBMCs. Longitudinal blood samples from CLL patients receiving ibrutinib monotherapy were subjected to high-throughput TCR beta sequencing. The patients took part in an open-label, single-center phase 2 trial of ibrutinib monotherapy.

The rearrangement joined TRBV2 to TRBJ2-1; the D gene is possibly TRBD2, with 7 bases matching. Sequenced material: PBMCs, taken after 36 months of ibrutinib treatment. The TCR was taken from a human donor with chronic lymphocytic leukemia. The CDR3 protein is CASTRRGGSYNEQFF. The nucleotide sequence is given as TGTGCCAGCACCCGGAGGGGGGGCTCCTACAATGAGCAGTTCTTC.